This TCR beta chain was identified during a study of cytomegalovirus exposure and HLA in healthy donors. V lost 2 bases to trimming and J lost 2 bases, with 13 bases between them. The CDR3 runs to 16 residues. CDR1 and CDR2 (germline): WSHSY, SAAADI. Only one count was recorded for this clone. Its antigen is not known. With 60 Vbeta and 13 Jbeta primers, the PCR was carried out. Data came from immunoSEQ multiplex PCR; TCRdb stores just in-frame clones and leaves some out. The sample has about 100,000 clones, over 60% seen once. Study-wide results and caveats: Earlier analysis looked at TCR beta V segments, and most were productive about 90% or about 30% of the time.

The donors comprised healthy bone marrow donors. The receptor was isolated from a female donor in good health and CMV-seropositive. J is TRBJ2-1 and V is TRBV10-2, with a tentative D call TRBD2 (6 bases). The sequenced sample was PBMCs. Written as DNA, the CDR3 is TGCGCCAGCAGTGAGCCATCTAGCGCCACCTACAATGAGCAGTTCTTC. Encoded protein: CASSEPSSATYNEQFF.